Each of the 19 T cell receptor beta chains below was sequenced from the same sample in a study of CD8 T cells in Susac syndrome (dated by TCRdb to the late 2010s). The library was built by means of the immunoSEQ multiplex PCR assay. RNA was extracted with the RNeasy kit and 0.5 to 1 ug was reverse transcribed using random hexamers. TCRdb reprocessed the public reads (quality trimming at Q25 with fastp, clone calling with MiXCR) and kept in-frame beta chains. Duplicate CDR3 protein sequences are folded into a single record with the most common DNA and genes. Present in this sample are roughly 200,000 distinct CDR3 sequences, about 95% of which were seen just once. Together, the top ten hold over 0.08% of the sample. Sequences were obtained from CD4+ T cells from PBMCs. The receptor source for this set is a human donor in good health.

This chain joins TRBV20-1 and TRBJ1-5; D gene uncertain. The germline CDR1 and CDR2 sequences are DFQATT and SNEGSKA (reference sequence). This CDR3 has 11 residues. The V end was cut by 3 bases, the J end by 0 bases, with 0 bases between. Here the CDR3 DNA reads TGCAGTGCTAGTAGCAATCAGCCCCAGCATTTT. This sequence encodes CSASSNQPQHF.

CDR3 DNA: TGTGCCAGCAGCTCATACAGGGTCGTCGAGCAGTACTTC. This gives the protein CASSSYRVVEQYF. The chain employs TRBV11-2 and TRBJ2-7, with D possibly being TRBD1 (6 bases). This CDR3 has 13 amino acids. V dropped 4 bases and J dropped 6 bases, with 13 bases sitting between them. CDR1 and CDR2 (germline): SGHAT, FQNNGV.

The chain joins TRBV28 to TRBJ2-1, with 8 bases matching TRBD2. CDR3 length: 16 residues. Losses at the gene ends were 1 base for V and 3 bases for J; bases not matched to a gene: 5. Germline V CDR1 and CDR2: MDHEN, SYDVKM. CDR3 DNA: TGTGCCAGCAGTTTATTAAGCGGGGGCTTCTACAATGAGCAGTTCTTC. This encodes CASSLLSGGFYNEQFF.

This rearrangement joins TRBV3-1 to TRBJ2-3; a weak D match, TRBD2 (6 bases). The CDR3 has 14 amino acids. Per germline, CDR1 LGHDT and CDR2 YNNKEL (reference sequence). Trimming shortened V by 8 bases and J by 5 bases, and 17 bases separated the two germline ends. The CDR3 bases are TGTGCCAGCTCCTACTATAGCGGACAAGATACGCAGTATTTT. Translating it yields CASSYYSGQDTQYF.

The chain employs TRBV6-5 and TRBJ1-5; a weak D match, TRBD1 (5 bases). CDR1 is MNHEY and CDR2 is SVGAGI in the germline V gene. CDR3 length: 13 residues. Trimming left V 6 bases short and J 1 base short, with 7 bases between. The CDR3 here is CASSRVSNQPQHF. The CDR3 bases are TGTGCCAGCAGCAGGGTGAGCAATCAGCCCCAGCATTTT.

The chain recombines TRBV30 with TRBJ2-1; D may correspond to TRBD1 or TRBD2 (5 bases each). The CDR3 runs to 13 residues. Germline CDR1 and CDR2: GTSNPN and SVGIG (reference sequence). Trimming cost V 2 bases and J 11 bases, with 16 bases left between them. The CDR3 reads CAWSRDPTAKQFF. CDR3 bases: TGTGCCTGGAGTCGGGACCCAACGGCTAAGCAGTTCTTC.

The V gene is TRBV14, the J gene TRBJ2-7, with D unresolved. V was cut by 4 bases and J by 1 base, with 14 bases left in between. The CDR3 is 15 amino acids. Germline V gives CDR1 SGHDN, CDR2 FVKESK. The CDR3 DNA is TGTGCCAGCAGCCTGCCTCCGGGCCAGTCCTACGAGCAGTACTTC. Encoded protein: CASSLPPGQSYEQYF.

This chain joins TRBV7-9 and TRBJ2-7; either TRBD1 or TRBD2 may fit D (5 bases each). The CDR3 is made up of 17 amino acids. In germline, CDR1 is SEHNR, CDR2 FQNEAQ (reference sequence). V lost 5 bases to trimming and J lost 7 bases, with 27 bases between them. For the CDR3, the DNA is TGTGCCAGCAGCCCCGGGGCGTATAAGGGGCTCCAGGAAGAGCAGTACTTC. Amino acid sequence: CASSPGAYKGLQEEQYF. The full variable domain, rest sourced from reference TRBV7-9 and TRBJ2-7, is DTGVSQNPRHKITKRGQNVTFRCDPISEHNRLYWYRQTLGQGPEFLTYFQNEAQLEKSRLLSDRFSAERPKGSFSTLEIQRTEQGDSAMYLCASSPGAYKGLQEEQYFGPGTRLTVT.

This chain uses TRBV4-3 with TRBJ2-7; D is unresolved. Germline CDR1 and CDR2: LGHNA and YSLEER. This CDR3 has 14 amino acids. V gave up 0 bases and J gave up 2 bases, with 8 bases separating them. The CDR3 reads CASSQEIRTYEQYF. The CDR3 DNA sequence: TGCGCCAGCAGCCAAGAAATACGGACCTACGAGCAGTACTTC.

The rearrangement joins TRBV27 to TRBJ1-2, with D uncertain. Germline assignment: CDR1 MNHEY and CDR2 SMNVEV (reference sequence). V gave up 2 bases and J gave up 2 bases, with 9 bases separating them. The CDR3 is 14 residues long. The CDR3 region is CASSLGPPNYGYTF. The CDR3, as DNA: TGTGCCAGCAGTTTAGGACCTCCAAACTATGGCTACACCTTC.

The chain links TRBV4-2 to TRBJ2-7, with D hard to call. This CDR3 spans 14 amino acids. The germline V gene encodes CDR1 LGHNA and CDR2 YNFKEQ. V lost 2 bases, J lost 9 bases, and 17 bases lay in between. The CDR3 DNA sequence: TGTGCCAGCAGCCAACGACGTGACTCGCCGTTGCAGTACTTC. Its translation: CASSQRRDSPLQYF.

The chain links TRBV29-1 to TRBJ2-5; D call uncertain. Per the germline V gene, CDR1 is SQVTM and CDR2 is ANQGSEA. V was shortened by 4 bases and J by 4 bases, with 16 bases between the two germline ends. The CDR3 totals 14 residues. This chain's CDR3 is CSVGVNSNSETQYF. The CDR3 nucleotides are TGCAGCGTTGGGGTGAACTCGAACTCAGAGACCCAGTACTTC. The full variable domain, completed using reference TRBV29-1 and TRBJ2-5, is SAVISQKPSRDICQRGTSLTIQCQVDSQVTMMFWYRQQPGQSLTLIATANQGSEATYESGFVIDKFPISRPNLTFSTLTVSNMSPEDSSIYLCSVGVNSNSETQYFGPGTRLLVL.

The chain uses TRBV20-1 and TRBJ2-1; 8 bases line up with TRBD1. The germline V gene has CDR1 DFQATT and CDR2 SNEGSKA (reference sequence). The trim removed 2 bases at V and 2 bases at J, leaving 5 bases unmatched. This CDR3 has 15 amino acids. CDR3 residues: CSARPSTGAYNEQFF. In DNA form, the CDR3 reads TGCAGTGCTAGACCTTCGACAGGGGCCTACAATGAGCAGTTCTTC.

This chain uses TRBV4-3 with TRBJ2-2; a weak D match, TRBD2 (6 bases). Germline values: CDR1 LGHNA, CDR2 YSLEER. The CDR3 is 14 residues long. The V end lost 0 bases, the J end lost 6 bases, and 8 bases lay between the germline ends. DNA of the CDR3: TGCGCCAGCAGCCAAGAGGGGGGTCCCGGGGAGCTGTTTTTT. Protein product: CASSQEGGPGELFF.

This chain links TRBV5-1 with TRBJ2-1; possibly TRBD2 for D (6 bases). The V end was cut by 0 bases, the J end by 5 bases, with 12 bases between. Germline CDR1 reads SGHRS; CDR2 reads YFSETQ. The CDR3 sequence is 15 residues long. The CDR3 region is CASSLVRRGNNEQFF. As DNA, the CDR3 is TGCGCCAGCAGCTTGGTACGGCGGGGAAACAATGAGCAGTTCTTC.

The chain joins TRBV2 to TRBJ1-2; TRBD1 matches at 7 bases. Germline trimming cut 3 bases from V and 4 bases from J; bases unmatched to any gene: 2. This CDR3 has 13 residues. From germline, CDR1 is SNHLY and CDR2 FYNNEI. CDR3 bases: TGTGCCAGCAGTGACGGGACAGCCTATGGCTACACCTTC. Translated, it gives CASSDGTAYGYTF.

This clonotype was counted once. The CDR3 bases are TGCAGCGTTGAAGTGCAGGGCTACGAGCAGTACTTC. This sequence encodes CSVEVQGYEQYF. V usage is TRBV29-1 and J usage is TRBJ2-7, with D possibly TRBD1 on 5 matching bases. Germline V lookup: CDR1 SQVTM, CDR2 ANQGSEA. The CDR3 consists of 12 residues. Between the trimmed V and J ends, which lost 1 base and 3 bases, there was a span of 7 bases.

This clonotype was detected once. The V gene is TRBV28, the J gene TRBJ1-5; D unresolved. Germline CDR1 MDHEN, CDR2 SYDVKM. The germline V and J ends were trimmed by 1 base and 2 bases, with 18 bases remaining between them. CDR3 size: 18 residues. The CDR3 loop reads CASSLFTGSGRGNQPQHF. In DNA, the CDR3 is TGTGCCAGCAGTTTATTCACCGGTTCCGGGAGGGGCAATCAGCCCCAGCATTTT.

The rearrangement links TRBV5-1 to TRBJ2-3, with 7 bases that match TRBD2. The CDR3 extends over 14 amino acids. V lost 3 bases and J lost 4; bases outside the gene matches: 5. Germline CDR1 and CDR2: SGHRS and YFSETQ. CDR3 nucleotides: TGCGCCAGCAGCTCCGGCGGGAGTGCAGATACGCAGTATTTT. Translated: CASSSGGSADTQYF.